This T cell receptor (beta chain) was captured by sequencing in a study of shared clonotypes between healthy human individuals. Study-level information: Each donor's CD4 naive and CD4 memory cells filled three plates apiece, CD8 naive two, and CD8 memory one.

The naive CD8 fraction comprised CD45RO-negative cells positively selected for CCR7 and excluded terminally differentiated effector memory CD45RA+ cells. To note about this clone: The antigen remains unidentified.

The germline gives CDR1 SNHLY, CDR2 FYNNEI. V trimming: 9 bases; J trimming: 3 bases; junction bases outside the gene matches: 3. The CDR3 runs to 13 residues. General study points: Donors were few, which limited the genetic and exposure-history diversity represented.

Some clones are missing from TCRdb's copy, which holds only in-frame ones; the method was immunoSEQ multiplex PCR. The table has around 1.9 million clones, over 85% seen once; the top ten hold under 2%. The sequenced sample consisted of naive CD8+ T cells from PBMCs. The TCR sequence derives from a man between 18 and 35 years old in good health. Some clones in this sample may be carry-over from other donors' samples. J is TRBJ2-7 and V is TRBV2; 12 bases line up with TRBD2. The CDR3 DNA reads as TGTGCCAGGAGACTAGCGGGAGACTACGAGCAGTACTTC. Protein: CARRLAGDYEQYF. The whole variable domain, filled in from reference TRBV2 and TRBJ2-7, reads EPEVTQTPSHQVTQMGQEVILRCVPISNHLYFYWYRQILGQKVEFLVSFYNNEISEKSEIFDDQFSVERPDGSNFTLKIRSTKLEDSAMYFCARRLAGDYEQYFGPGTRLTVT.